Listed below are T cell receptor beta chains from one sample, sequenced in a study of blood T cell repertoires in COVID-19. Clones were sequenced by immunoSEQ multiplex PCR, and TCRdb holds only the in-frame ones, with some missing. The sample contains tens of thousands of clones, roughly 84% of which appear only once. The sequencing input was peripheral blood. Source of these receptors: an elderly man with acute or convalescent COVID-19. Both conserved end residues are part of each CDR3. The size field is filled for only some rows; it gives once, few, many or a size class.

>TRBV5-5|.|TRBJ2-7
CASSRAGEQYF
>TRBV11-2|.|TRBJ2-2
CASSLEGGPIGELFF
>TRBV4-3|.|TRBJ2-2
CASSHVGRGRNTGELFF
>TRBV7-9|few|TRBJ2-7
CASSSPSGSPYEQYF
>TRBV5-1|.|TRBJ1-2
CASSLDRGYGYTF
>TRBV5-5|.|TRBJ1-1
CASSSGTGRMNTEAFF
>TRBV6-5|.|TRBJ1-5
CASSYGSGNQPQHF
>TRBV5-1|.|TRBJ2-5
CASSLGFQKETQYF
>TRBV20-1|few|TRBJ2-7
CSARDRVDYF
>TRBV6-2/TRBV6-3|.|TRBJ2-5
CASSLGGYQETQYF
>TRBV7-2|.|TRBJ2-7
CASSSLMDSYEQYF
>TRBV6-5|.|TRBJ2-1
CASSYWAGKNDEQFF
>TRBV6-2/TRBV6-3|.|TRBJ2-7
CASSRIGTGHYYEQYF
>TRBV9|.|TRBJ2-7
CASSVGTTSGEQYF
>TRBV6-5|.|TRBJ2-3
CASSPNRDYTQYF
>TRBV7-2|once|TRBJ1-5
CASSPDRTNQPQHF
>TRBV9|.|TRBJ2-1
CASSVVEGHNEQFF
>TRBV7-6|.|TRBJ2-3
CASSQTGMPSTDTQYF
>TRBV7-2|.|TRBJ1-4
CASSLMGQGAATNEKLFF
>TRBV12-3/TRBV12-4|.|TRBJ1-3
CASTRGSGNTIYF
>TRBV30|.|TRBJ1-1
CAWTRDRVTEAFF
>TRBV9|once|TRBJ2-3
CASSVAVYTDTQYF
>TRBV3-1/TRBV3-2|few|TRBJ1-1
CASRLGATEAFF
>TRBV2|once|TRBJ1-4
CASTAGTGNEKLFF
>TRBV7-9|few|TRBJ2-2
CASSPISGELFF
>TRBV5-1|.|TRBJ1-1
CASIGAGTEAFF
>TRBV18|.|TRBJ2-2
CASSPTGSNTGELFF
>TRBV28|medium-sized|TRBJ2-2
CASRGGSTPGTGELFF
>TRBV4-1|.|TRBJ1-2
CASSRLWVGADGYTF
>TRBV28|once|TRBJ1-2
CASSPTGGLYYGYTF
>TRBV18|.|TRBJ1-5
CASSPTGSHSNQPQHF
>TRBV4-3|.|TRBJ1-6
CASSQDVGFPAEVHF
>TRBV28|.|TRBJ2-7
CASSFQGGQYEQYF
>TRBV6-2/TRBV6-3|.|TRBJ2-5
CASSYSSLAQETQYF
>TRBV7-9|.|TRBJ1-6
CASSLGPYEPYNSPLHF
>TRBV5-1|once|TRBJ1-1
CASSSHGNTEAFF
>TRBV27|.|TRBJ1-6
CASSSIDRVSPLHF
>TRBV27|.|TRBJ1-5
CASSRGGFNNQPQHF
>TRBV5-4|few|TRBJ1-2
CASSLGDRGGYGYTF
>TRBV5-1|.|TRBJ1-5
CASSATGGVGQPQHF
>TRBV3-1/TRBV3-2|.|TRBJ2-7
CASSQGGRTAIFGQYF